One and the same sample provided the 8 T cell receptor beta chains below, sequenced in a study of T cell responses to AZD1222 COVID-19 vaccine. Using immunoSEQ multiplex PCR, the repertoire was profiled, and TCRdb retains in-frame clones only, with some absent. The table lists fewer than 200,000 clones, 85% to 95% of them singletons. This specimen consisted of peripheral blood, obtained 28 days after the second AZD1222 dose. The receptors were sampled from an adult who received the AZD1222 COVID-19 vaccine.

The chain recombines TRBV7-9 with TRBJ1-3, with D unresolved. The CDR3 sequence is 16 residues long. In germline, CDR1 is SEHNR, CDR2 FQNEAQ (reference sequence). Deletions cut 2 bases from V and 0 bases from J, with 11 bases between. In DNA form, the CDR3 reads TGTGCCAGCAGCTTACTCAGTACAGTCTCTGGAAACACCATATATTTT. Translation: CASSLLSTVSGNTIYF.

In this sample, this clone turned up once. The chain combines TRBV14 with TRBJ2-2; no clear D gene. Per germline, CDR1 SGHDN and CDR2 FVKESK. V was clipped by 0 bases and J by 0 bases, with 8 bases between them. This CDR3 spans 16 amino acids. In DNA, the CDR3 is TGTGCCAGCAGCCAAGAGGGCAAGGCGAACACCGGGGAGCTGTTTTTT. This translates into CASSQEGKANTGELFF.

Here the CDR3 DNA reads TGTGCCAGCTCCTTGGCGGACACTGAAGCTTTCTTT. This gives the protein CASSLADTEAFF. This rearrangement joins TRBV18 to TRBJ1-1, with unresolved D. V lost 6 bases and J 3 bases, leaving 8 bases between the germline ends. The CDR3 extends over 12 amino acids. The germline gives CDR1 KGHSH, CDR2 LQKENI. The full variable domain, with the rest looked up from reference TRBV18 and TRBJ1-1, is NAGVMQNPRHLVRRRGQEARLRCSPMKGHSHVYWYRQLPEEGLKFMVYLQKENIIDESGMPKERFSAEFPKEGPSILRIQQVVRGDSAAYFCASSLADTEAFFGQGTRLTVV.

V is TRBV15 and J is TRBJ2-4; D not certain. The ends were cut back, 3 bases at V and 0 bases at J, with 12 bases in the middle. Per the germline V gene, CDR1 is LNHNV and CDR2 is YYDKDF (reference sequence). This CDR3 comprises 16 residues. As DNA, the CDR3 is TGTGCCACCAGCAGCGGTGTTCTTATAGCCAAAAACATTCAGTACTTC. This codes for CATSSGVLIAKNIQYF.

The CDR3 protein is CASSEDVQGGTEAFF. The CDR3 DNA follows: TGTGCCAGCAGTGAAGATGTACAGGGAGGCACTGAAGCTTTCTTT. This chain links TRBV6-1 with TRBJ1-1, with D perhaps TRBD1 (6 bases). The CDR3 is made up of 15 amino acids. Trimming left V 1 base short and J 4 bases short, with 13 bases between. Germline V gene data show CDR1 as MNHNS and CDR2 as SASEGT.

The V and J genes are TRBV4-3 and TRBJ2-2; maybe TRBD1 (6 bases). V lost 0 bases to trimming and J lost 1 base, with 9 bases between them. This CDR3 is built from 16 residues. CDR1 is LGHNA, CDR2 YSLEER, per germline. CDR3 nucleotide sequence: TGCGCCAGCAGCCAAGAAGGGGGACAGAACACCGGGGAGCTGTTTTTT. Protein sequence: CASSQEGGQNTGELFF.

A note on this clone: At one of its ends the junction is not consistent with the germline gene, which may arise from a read error. The chain employs TRBV6-5 and TRBJ2-1, with D unresolved. This CDR3 comprises 13 residues. Germline V lookup: CDR1 MNHEY, CDR2 SVGAGI. CDR3 DNA: TGTGCCAGCAGTGACTCCGGGTGGAATGAGCAGTTCTTC. This gives the protein CASSDSGWNEQFF.

This clone has only a few counts. This chain links TRBV15 with TRBJ2-1, with 8 bases fitting TRBD2. The V gene's germline CDR1 is LNHNV and CDR2 YYDKDF (reference sequence). The CDR3 runs to 16 residues. The junction had 9 bases not matched to a gene; V was cut back by 4 bases and J by 4 bases. CDR3 protein: CATSTISGTKYNEQFF. CDR3 DNA sequence: TGTGCCACCAGCACAATTAGCGGGACCAAATACAATGAGCAGTTCTTC.